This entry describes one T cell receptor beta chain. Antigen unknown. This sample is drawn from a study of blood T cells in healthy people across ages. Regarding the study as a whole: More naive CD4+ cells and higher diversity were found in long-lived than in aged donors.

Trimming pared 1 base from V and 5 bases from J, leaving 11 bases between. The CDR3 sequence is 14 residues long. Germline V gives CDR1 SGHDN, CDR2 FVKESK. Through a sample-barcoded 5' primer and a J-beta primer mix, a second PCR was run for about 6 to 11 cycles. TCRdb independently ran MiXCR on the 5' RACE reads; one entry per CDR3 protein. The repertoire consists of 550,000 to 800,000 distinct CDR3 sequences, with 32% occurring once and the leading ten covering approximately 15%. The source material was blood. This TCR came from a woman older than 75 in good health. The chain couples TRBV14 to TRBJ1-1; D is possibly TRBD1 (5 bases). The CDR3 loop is CASSQVQGVTEAFF. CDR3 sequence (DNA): TGTGCCAGCAGCCAAGTGCAAGGGGTGACTGAAGCTTTCTTT.